This T cell receptor (beta chain) was identified in a study of CD8 T cells in ankylosing spondylitis. Study observations and caveats: The authors reported significant enrichment of disease-linked clones in matched ankylosing spondylitis synovial fluid. Clones linked with disease were CD8+ and fairly uncommon in the peripheral blood. Some motif variants were previously reported in reactive arthritis synovial fluid and blood. In ankylosing spondylitis blood, a motif of fewer than 10 highly homologous TCR beta variants appeared characteristic.

This clonotype was counted only a few times. What it binds is not known. In making TCR beta libraries, quantitative 5'-RACE with molecular barcodes was used. Using its own MiXCR run on the 5' RACE reads, TCRdb lists one record per CDR3 protein. The sample shows 650,000 to 800,000 distinct CDR3 sequences, around 20% of them seen only once. Trimming left V 1 base short and J 6 bases short, with 8 bases between. Germline V lookup: CDR1 SGHRS, CDR2 YFSETQ. The CDR3 sequence is 13 residues long. Sequenced material: blood, either unsorted or a sorted T cell fraction (not recorded which). This clonotype was sampled from a male donor with ankylosing spondylitis. This rearrangement joins TRBV5-1 to TRBJ1-5; unclear D gene. Here the CDR3 reads CASSLQGLQPQHF. The CDR3 DNA follows: TGCGCCAGCAGCTTGCAAGGGCTTCAGCCCCAGCATTTT. The full variable domain, rest sourced from reference TRBV5-1 and TRBJ1-5, is KAGVTQTPRYLIKTRGQQVTLSCSPISGHRSVSWYQQTPGQGLQFLFEYFSETQRNKGNFPGRFSGRQFSNSRSEMNVSTLELGDSALYLCASSLQGLQPQHFGDGTRLSIL.